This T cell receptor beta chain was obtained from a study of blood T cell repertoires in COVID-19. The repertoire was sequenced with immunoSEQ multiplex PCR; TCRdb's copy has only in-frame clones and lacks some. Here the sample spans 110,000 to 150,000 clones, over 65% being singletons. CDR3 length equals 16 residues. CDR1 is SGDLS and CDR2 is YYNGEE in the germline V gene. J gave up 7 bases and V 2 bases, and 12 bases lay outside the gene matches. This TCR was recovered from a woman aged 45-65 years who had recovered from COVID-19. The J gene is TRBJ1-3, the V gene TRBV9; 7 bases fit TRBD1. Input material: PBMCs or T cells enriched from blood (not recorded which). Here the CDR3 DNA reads TGTGCCAGCAGCGTTTGGGACAGTCACCCTCTTAACACCATATATTTT. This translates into CASSVWDSHPLNTIYF.